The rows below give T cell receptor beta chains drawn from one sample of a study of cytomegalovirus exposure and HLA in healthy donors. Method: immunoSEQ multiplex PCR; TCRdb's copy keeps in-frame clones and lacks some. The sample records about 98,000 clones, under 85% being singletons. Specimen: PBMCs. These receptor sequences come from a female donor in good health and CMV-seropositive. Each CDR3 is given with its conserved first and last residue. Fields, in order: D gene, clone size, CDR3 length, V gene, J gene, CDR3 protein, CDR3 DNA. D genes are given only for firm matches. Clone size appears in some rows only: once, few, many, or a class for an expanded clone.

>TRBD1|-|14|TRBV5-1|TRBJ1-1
CASSLGQGGTEAFF
TGCGCCAGCAGCCTCGGACAGGGGGGGACTGAAGCTTTCTTT
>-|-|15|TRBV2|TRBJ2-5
CASSERVILQETQYF
TGTGCCAGCAGTGAACGGGTCATACTCCAAGAGACCCAGTACTTC
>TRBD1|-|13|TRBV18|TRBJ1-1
CASSLTPDRGAFF
TGTGCCAGCTCACTTACCCCCGACAGGGGAGCTTTCTTT
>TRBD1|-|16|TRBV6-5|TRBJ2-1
CASSSKGQSSYNEQFF
TGTGCCAGCAGTTCGAAGGGACAGAGCTCCTACAATGAGCAGTTCTTC
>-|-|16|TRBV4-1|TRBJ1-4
CASSPGLWDKFEKLFF
TGCGCCAGCAGCCCTGGGCTTTGGGACAAGTTTGAAAAACTGTTTTTT
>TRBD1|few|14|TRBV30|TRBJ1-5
CAWRGTASNQPQHF
TGTGCCTGGAGAGGGACAGCGAGCAATCAGCCCCAGCATTTT
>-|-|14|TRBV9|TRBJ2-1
CASTPGTSYNEQFF
TGTGCCAGCACCCCCGGGACTTCTTACAATGAGCAGTTCTTC
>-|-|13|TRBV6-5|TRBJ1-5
CASSVTTNQPQHF
TGTGCCAGCAGCGTTACAACGAATCAGCCCCAGCATTTT
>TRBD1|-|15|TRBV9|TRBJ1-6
CASTTGDSYNSPLHF
TGTGCCAGCACCACAGGGGACTCCTATAATTCACCCCTCCACTTT
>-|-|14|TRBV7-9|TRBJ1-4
CASSSIGIGEKLFF
TGTGCCAGCAGCTCGATCGGGATAGGGGAAAAACTGTTTTTT
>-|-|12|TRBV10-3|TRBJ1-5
CAISQGGQPQHF
TGTGCCATCAGTCAAGGGGGTCAGCCCCAGCATTTT
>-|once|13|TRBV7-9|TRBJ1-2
CASSLDRMEGYTF
TGTGCCAGCAGCTTAGACAGGATGGAAGGCTACACCTTC
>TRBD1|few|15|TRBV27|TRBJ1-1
CASSLLQGRYTEAFF
TGTGCCAGCAGTTTACTACAGGGGCGATACACTGAAGCTTTCTTT
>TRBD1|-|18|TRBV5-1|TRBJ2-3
CASSLPRDSRTSTDTQYF
TGCGCCAGCAGCTTGCCCCGGGACAGTCGAACTAGCACAGATACGCAGTATTTT
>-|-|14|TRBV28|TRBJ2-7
CASSLFRGWDEQYF
TGTGCCAGCAGTTTATTCCGGGGGTGGGACGAGCAGTACTTC
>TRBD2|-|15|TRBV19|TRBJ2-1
CASSMAGAPYNEQFF
TGTGCCAGTAGTATGGCGGGAGCCCCCTACAATGAGCAGTTCTTC
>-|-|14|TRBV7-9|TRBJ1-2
CASSLTSSNYGYTF
TGTGCCAGCAGCCTGACATCATCTAACTATGGCTACACCTTC
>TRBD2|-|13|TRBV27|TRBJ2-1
CASSLGLGNEQFF
TGTGCCAGCAGTCTGGGACTAGGTAATGAGCAGTTCTTC
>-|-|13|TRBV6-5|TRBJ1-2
CASSYSNSYGYTF
TGTGCCAGCAGTTACTCGAACAGCTATGGCTACACCTTC
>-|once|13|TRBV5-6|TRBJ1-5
CASSETGNQPQHF
TGTGCCAGCAGCGAAACAGGTAATCAGCCCCAGCATTTT
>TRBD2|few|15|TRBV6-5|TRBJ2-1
CASSYYAGGSGEQFF
TGTGCCAGCAGTTACTACGCGGGGGGGTCTGGTGAGCAGTTCTTC
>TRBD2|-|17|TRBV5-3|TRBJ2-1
CARSPLPLAGWGNEQFF
TGTGCCAGAAGCCCACTGCCACTAGCGGGATGGGGCAATGAGCAGTTCTTC
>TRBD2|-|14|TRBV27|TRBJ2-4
CASSPGLVVNIQYF
TGTGCCAGCAGTCCCGGACTAGTAGTGAACATTCAGTACTTC
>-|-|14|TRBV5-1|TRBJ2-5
CASSLVTGQETQYF
TGCGCCAGCAGCTTGGTTACAGGCCAAGAGACCCAGTACTTC
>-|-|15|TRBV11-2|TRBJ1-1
CASSLVEAVNTEAFF
TGTGCCAGCAGCTTAGTTGAGGCAGTGAACACTGAAGCTTTCTTT
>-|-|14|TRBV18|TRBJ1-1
CASSPVAGDGEAFF
TGTGCCAGCTCACCAGTTGCAGGGGACGGTGAAGCTTTCTTT
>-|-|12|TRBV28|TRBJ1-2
CASSSTDYGYTF
TGTGCCAGCAGTTCGACAGACTATGGCTACACCTTC
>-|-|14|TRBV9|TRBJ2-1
CASSVAGVDNEQFF
TGTGCCAGCAGCGTAGCGGGAGTCGACAATGAGCAGTTCTTC
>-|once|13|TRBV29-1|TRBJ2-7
CSVEEDRAYEQYF
TGCAGCGTTGAAGAAGACCGGGCCTACGAGCAGTACTTC
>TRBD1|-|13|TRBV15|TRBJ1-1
CATSREQGSEAFF
TGTGCCACCAGCAGAGAACAGGGGTCTGAAGCTTTCTTT
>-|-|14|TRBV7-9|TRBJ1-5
CASSSSTGNQPQHF
TGTGCCAGCAGCTCAAGTACAGGCAATCAGCCCCAGCATTTT
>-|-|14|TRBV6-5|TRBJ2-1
CASSAIDRNNEQFF
TGTGCCAGCAGTGCCATCGACAGGAACAATGAGCAGTTCTTC
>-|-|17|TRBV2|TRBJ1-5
CASSGEGRINSNQPQHF
TGTGCCAGCAGTGGGGAGGGACGGATAAATAGCAATCAGCCCCAGCATTTT
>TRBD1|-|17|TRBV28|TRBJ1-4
CASNAPGQEFTNEKLFF
TGTGCCAGCAATGCGCCGGGACAGGAGTTTACTAATGAAAAACTGTTTTTT
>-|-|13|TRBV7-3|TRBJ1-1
CASSFSGYTEAFF
TGTGCCAGCAGCTTCTCAGGGTATACTGAAGCTTTCTTT
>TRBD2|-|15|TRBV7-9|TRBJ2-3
CASSPRTSGTDTQYF
TGTGCCAGCAGCCCGAGGACTAGCGGGACAGATACGCAGTATTTT
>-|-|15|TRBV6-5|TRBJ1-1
CASSYSVQGSTEAFF
TGTGCCAGCAGTTACTCGGTGCAGGGGAGCACTGAAGCTTTCTTT
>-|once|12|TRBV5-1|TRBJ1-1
CASSFPGGEAFF
TGCGCCAGCAGCTTCCCCGGGGGTGAAGCTTTCTTT
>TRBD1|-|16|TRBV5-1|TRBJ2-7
CASSLPGTGESYEQYF
TGCGCCAGCAGCCTACCCGGGACAGGGGAATCCTACGAGCAGTACTTC
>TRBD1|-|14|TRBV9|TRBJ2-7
CASSLRTGAYEQYF
TGTGCCAGCAGCCTCCGGACAGGGGCCTACGAGCAGTACTTC
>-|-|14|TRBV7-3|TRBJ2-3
CASSPRRDTDTQYF
TGTGCCAGCAGCCCTAGGAGGGACACAGATACGCAGTATTTT
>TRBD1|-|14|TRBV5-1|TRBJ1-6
CASSSVQGNSPLHF
TGCGCCAGCAGCTCAGTACAGGGGAATTCACCCCTCCACTTT
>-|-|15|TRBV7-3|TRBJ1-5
CASSFAGRGVQPQHF
TGTGCCAGCAGCTTCGCCGGCAGGGGCGTTCAGCCCCAGCATTTT
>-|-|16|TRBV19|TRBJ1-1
CASSIVGQNLNTEAFF
TGTGCCAGTAGTATAGTCGGACAGAACCTGAACACTGAAGCTTTCTTT
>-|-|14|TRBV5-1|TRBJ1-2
CASSLSGELYGYTF
TGCGCCAGCAGCTTGTCAGGGGAGCTCTATGGCTACACCTTC
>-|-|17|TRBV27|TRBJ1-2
CASSPRPILQTISGYTF
TGTGCCAGCAGTCCCCGCCCCATACTTCAGACTATTAGTGGCTACACCTTC
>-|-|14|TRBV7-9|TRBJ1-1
CASSFFGQGTEAFF
TGTGCCAGCAGCTTCTTCGGGCAGGGCACTGAAGCTTTCTTT
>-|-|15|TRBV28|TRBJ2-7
CASSSASGVSYEQYF
TGTGCCAGCAGTTCCGCGTCGGGGGTCTCCTACGAGCAGTACTTC
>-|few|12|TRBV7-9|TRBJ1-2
CSSTSSGGGYTF
TGTTCCAGCACCTCCTCGGGGGGAGGCTACACCTTC
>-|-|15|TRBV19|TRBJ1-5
CASSHGVRGSQPQHF
TGTGCCAGTAGTCATGGTGTCAGAGGATCCCAGCCCCAGCATTTT
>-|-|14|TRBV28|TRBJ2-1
CASSLPLGGNEQFF
TGTGCCAGCAGTTTACCCTTGGGGGGAAATGAGCAGTTCTTC